Each of the 5 T cell receptor beta chains below was sequenced from the same sample in a study of blood T cell repertoires in COVID-19 (dated by TCRdb to 2019 to 2021). Library preparation employed the immunoSEQ multiplex PCR assay. This is the immuneACCESS table as TCRdb keeps it, with only in-frame sequences that have V and J called. A part of the clones is gone; compared with another copy, unresolved V genes explain less than half, and the rest is unexplained. Within this sample are about 300,000 clones, with under 90% of them counted one time only. Jointly, the top ten make up under 11% of the sample. Sequencing was done on a sample of PBMCs or T cells enriched from blood (not recorded which). These receptors were obtained from a woman aged 18-30 years who had recovered from COVID-19.

This sequence joins TRBV9 and TRBJ2-1, with 7 bases fitting TRBD2. Trimming took 0 bases from V and 8 from J; bases not matched to a gene: 5. Germline-derived CDR1 and CDR2 are SGDLS and YYNGEE. The CDR3 is 14 residues long. The CDR3 bases are TGTGCCAGCAGCGTAGTAGGCGGGAGTGATGAGCAGTTCTTC. This encodes CASSVVGGSDEQFF.

Concerning this clone: A junction boundary mismatches the germline segment, possibly from a read error. V is TRBV19 and J is TRBJ1-2; the D is unclear. CDR3 length: 14 amino acids. CDR1 is LNHDA, CDR2 SQIVND, per germline (reference sequence). The CDR3 DNA follows: TGTGCCAGTAGAATAGGAATTCCAGGCTATGGCTACACCTTC. This codes for CASRIGIPGYGYTF. Filled out from reference TRBV19 and TRBJ1-2, the complete variable domain reads DGGITQSPKYLFRKEGQNVTLSCEQNLNHDAMYWYRQDPGQGLRLIYYSQIVNDFQKGDIAEGYSVSREKKESFPLTVTSAQKNPTAFYLCASRIGIPGYGYTFGSGTRLTVV.

The chain combines TRBV19 with TRBJ2-1; TRBD1 agrees at 7 bases. CDR1 and CDR2 (germline): LNHDA, SQIVND (reference sequence). There are 15 residues in the CDR3. The V gene end was trimmed by 3 bases and the J gene end by 9 bases; junction bases not matched to a gene: 11. Here the CDR3 reads CASSMDRLRKGEQFF. The CDR3 DNA reads as TGTGCCAGTAGTATGGACAGGCTGAGAAAGGGTGAGCAGTTCTTC.

The chain combines TRBV30 with TRBJ1-5; D is undetermined. The V and J ends lost 0 bases and 9 bases respectively, with 9 bases between them. Germline V gene sequence: CDR1 GTSNPN, CDR2 SVGIG (reference sequence). CDR3 length: 12 amino acids. CDR3 loop: CAWSVNVLPQHF. DNA for the CDR3: TGTGCCTGGAGTGTAAACGTACTGCCCCAGCATTTT.

The gene calls are TRBV27 and TRBJ1-2; D remains unclear. In germline, CDR1 is MNHEY, CDR2 SMNVEV (reference sequence). There are 13 residues in the CDR3. Trimming removed 5 bases from V and 4 bases from J, with 11 bases in between. CDR3 sequence: CASSPYSSYGYTF. The CDR3 DNA reads TGTGCCAGCAGTCCCTATTCCTCCTATGGCTACACCTTC.